These 27 T cell receptor beta chains originate from one sample sequenced in a study of T cells in Graves' hyperthyroidism and ophthalmopathy (dated by TCRdb to between 2019 and 2020). The library was produced with multiplex PCR. Sequencing instrument: Illumina HiSeq 2000. The TCR beta CDR3 regions were amplified from RNA transcripts. A first-round RT-PCR of the TCR CDR3 used the HTBI primer set with the Qiagen OneStep RT-PCR kit. Using fastp at Q25 and MiXCR, TCRdb reprocessed the public reads and kept productive beta chains. Rows are unified per CDR3 protein, each entry keeping the most common DNA and genes. The sample profile shows fewer than 700,000 distinct CDR3 sequences; around 15% of them were found once. 3.8% of the sample is held by the ten biggest clonotypes. Sample: blood. These receptors were collected from a woman in her 30s with Graves' hyperthyroidism.

There are many counts of this clonotype. The gene calls are TRBV30 and TRBJ2-7; TRBD1 aligns across 7 bases. This CDR3 comprises 14 residues. The ends lost 2 bases at V and 7 bases at J; junction bases unmatched: 11. Germline V gene data show CDR1 as GTSNPN and CDR2 as SVGIG (reference sequence). CDR3 in amino acids: CAWSSYRGPGEQYF. CDR3 sequence (DNA): TGTGCCTGGAGTAGTTACAGGGGCCCTGGGGAGCAGTACTTC.

This clonotype was observed a few times. The chain recombines TRBV28 with TRBJ2-7; weak D call: TRBD1 (5 bases). The CDR3 is made up of 14 amino acids. Germline lookup yields CDR1 MDHEN and CDR2 SYDVKM. The V gene lost 4 bases and the J gene lost 1 base, with 11 bases spanning the gap. CDR3 amino acids: CASSSSRQSYEQYF. DNA for the CDR3: TGTGCCAGCAGTTCCTCCCGACAGTCCTACGAGCAGTACTTC.

The chain uses TRBV7-8 and TRBJ2-1; D is perhaps TRBD2 (6 bases). V was trimmed by 1 base and J by 5 bases, leaving 9 bases between them. The CDR3 covers 14 residues. The germline V gene encodes CDR1 SGHVS and CDR2 FQNEAQ. The CDR3 DNA reads TGTGCCAGCAGCTTAGGGGACTTTGACAATGAGCAGTTCTTC. As protein: CASSLGDFDNEQFF.

This clonotype was recorded a few times. Mismatch with germline at one junction end may stem from a read error. The rearrangement links TRBV24-1 to TRBJ2-1, with 7 positions matching TRBD2. The germline gives CDR1 KGHDR, CDR2 SFDVKD. The CDR3 covers 12 residues. CDR3 sequence (DNA): TGTGCCGCCAGCGGGGCCTACAATGAGCAGTTCTTC. Protein: CAASGAYNEQFF.

This clonotype has just a few counts. The chain uses TRBV19 and TRBJ2-2; D is uncertain. Trimming stripped 3 bases from V and 0 bases from J, with 11 bases between. CDR1 and CDR2 from the germline V gene are LNHDA and SQIVND (reference sequence). CDR3 size: 16 residues. CDR3 loop: CASSIGSVTNTGELFF. CDR3 DNA sequence: TGTGCCAGTAGTATTGGGTCAGTAACGAACACCGGGGAGCTGTTTTTT.

This chain joins TRBV11-3 and TRBJ2-6, with unresolved D. V lost 1 base to trimming and J lost 6 bases, with 10 bases between them. The CDR3 spans 15 residues. Germline CDR1 is SGHNT and CDR2 is YENEEA. For the CDR3, the DNA is TGTGCCAGCAGCTTAGGGGTCATGAAGGCCAACGTCCTGACTTTC. The encoded protein is CASSLGVMKANVLTF.

This clonotype showed up just a few times. This rearrangement joins TRBV6-1 to TRBJ2-1; 8 bases match TRBD2. CDR3 length: 16 residues. With V trimmed by 3 bases and J by 7 bases, 11 bases remained unmatched. Germline CDR1 and CDR2: MNHNS and SASEGT. The chain's CDR3 is CASSDFMAGGWNEQFF. In DNA, the CDR3 is TGTGCCAGCAGTGATTTTATGGCGGGAGGCTGGAATGAGCAGTTCTTC.

A note on this clonotype: A much bigger clone sits one base away, suggesting this may be a read error. The chain has TRBV28 and TRBJ2-7, with 8 bases that match TRBD2. The CDR3 covers 14 residues. Germline V CDR1 and CDR2: MDHEN, SYDVKM. J was trimmed by 8 bases and V by 3 bases; bases with no gene match: 9. The CDR3 DNA is TGTGCCAGCAGTTTCCTAGCGGGTGGATACAAGCAGTACTTC. As protein: CASSFLAGGYKQYF.

This clonotype was seen at least ten times. The chain couples TRBV11-2 to TRBJ2-1, with D maybe TRBD2 (5 bases). Between the trimmed V and J ends, which lost 5 bases and 0 bases, there was a span of 11 bases. The length of the CDR3 is 15 residues. Germline CDR1 SGHAT, CDR2 FQNNGV. In DNA, the CDR3 is TGTGCCAGCAGCCAGGAGGTCAGCTCCTACAATGAGCAGTTCTTC. This translates into CASSQEVSSYNEQFF.

The gene calls are TRBV6-1 and TRBJ1-2, with TRBD1 as a possible D gene (6 bases). The CDR3 is made up of 12 amino acids. With 4 bases removed from V and 6 bases from J, the gap between germline ends came to 9 bases. The germline V gene encodes CDR1 MNHNS and CDR2 SASEGT. This chain's CDR3 is CASSVQGNGYTF. The CDR3 DNA reads TGTGCCAGCAGTGTACAGGGTAATGGCTACACCTTC.

This clonotype was recorded at least ten times. This chain connects TRBV12-5 to TRBJ1-1, with D perhaps TRBD1 (5 bases). Germline CDR1 LGHNT, CDR2 FRNRAP. This CDR3 region has 16 residues. Trimming took off 0 bases at V and 5 bases at J, with 16 bases between the two ends. The CDR3 coding sequence is TGTGCTAGTGGTTTGGTACTGAACGGGGCCGGAACTGAAGCTTTCTTT. It is translated as CASGLVLNGAGTEAFF. Supplemented by reference TRBV12-5 and TRBJ1-1, the full variable domain reads DARVTQTPRHKVTEMGQEVTMRCQPILGHNTVFWYRQTMMQGLELLAYFRNRAPLDDSGMPKDRFSAEMPDATLATLKIQPSEPRDSAVYFCASGLVLNGAGTEAFFGQGTRLTVV.

At least ten counts were recorded for this clonotype. The chain combines TRBV28 with TRBJ2-3; 7 bases map to TRBD1. The CDR3 totals 15 residues. The junction had 8 bases not matched to a gene; V was cut back by 6 bases and J by 2 bases. Germline CDR1 and CDR2: MDHEN and SYDVKM. CDR3 DNA: TGTGCCAGCAGAATAACCGGGACAGACACAGATACGCAGTATTTT. This sequence encodes CASRITGTDTDTQYF.

CDR3 amino acids: CASSTNRDRDPDSPLHF. DNA of the CDR3: TGTGCCAGCAGTACCAACCGGGACAGGGATCCTGATTCACCCCTCCACTTT. V and J are TRBV28 and TRBJ1-6; 9 bases line up with TRBD1. CDR1 is MDHEN, CDR2 SYDVKM, per germline. With V trimmed by 5 bases and J by 8 bases, 13 bases remained unmatched. The CDR3 covers 17 residues.

The V gene is TRBV20-1, the J gene TRBJ1-6, with 8 bases lining up with TRBD1. CDR1 DFQATT and CDR2 SNEGSKA come from the germline V gene (reference sequence). This CDR3 is built from 14 residues. The J segment lost 7 bases and the V segment lost 3 bases, leaving 5 bases of the junction unmatched. The CDR3, as DNA: TGCAGTGCTAGCCGGCCAGGGGGCAATTCACCCCTCCACTTT. Amino acids: CSASRPGGNSPLHF.

This clonotype was seen many times. The genes are TRBV27 and TRBJ2-2; D is unresolved. Germline CDR1 reads MNHEY; CDR2 reads SMNVEV (reference sequence). The CDR3 length is 13 residues. V was trimmed by 0 bases and J by 5 bases, leaving 4 bases between them. DNA for the CDR3: TGTGCCAGCAGTTTATCAAGGACCGGGGAGCTGTTTTTT. This gives the protein CASSLSRTGELFF.

The chain carries TRBV5-1 and TRBJ1-1, with D perhaps TRBD1 (6 bases). This CDR3 has 14 amino acids. Between the trimmed V and J ends, which lost 3 bases and 0 bases, there was a span of 9 bases. Germline-derived CDR1 and CDR2 are SGHRS and YFSETQ. Here the CDR3 reads CASSWTDMNTEAFF. CDR3 bases: TGCGCCAGCAGCTGGACAGACATGAACACTGAAGCTTTCTTT. The variable domain in full, completed from reference TRBV5-1 and TRBJ1-1, reads KAGVTQTPRYLIKTRGQQVTLSCSPISGHRSVSWYQQTPGQGLQFLFEYFSETQRNKGNFPGRFSGRQFSNSRSEMNVSTLELGDSALYLCASSWTDMNTEAFFGQGTRLTVV.

This clonotype was counted many times. This sequence joins TRBV12-3 or TRBV12-4 and TRBJ1-6; D is undetermined. The germline V and J ends were trimmed by 6 bases and 3 bases, with 9 bases remaining between them. CDR3 length equals 14 residues. CDR3 DNA: TGTGCCAGCAGGGACGGCTTCTATAATTCACCCCTCCACTTT. The encoded protein is CASRDGFYNSPLHF.

This clonotype showed up many times. V and J are TRBV2 and TRBJ2-1; TRBD2 is a possible D gene (5 bases). Germline CDR1 reads SNHLY; CDR2 reads FYNNEI. V lost 7 bases to trimming and J lost 5 bases, with 18 bases between them. This CDR3 contains 15 residues. The CDR3 DNA reads TGTGCCAGCAACTCGGACTTGCCTGGGGACAATGAGCAGTTCTTC. Its protein is CASNSDLPGDNEQFF.

V usage is TRBV20-1 and J usage is TRBJ1-4; D might be TRBD1 (5 bases). The V and J ends lost 0 bases and 10 bases respectively, with 21 bases between them. There are 16 residues in the CDR3. Germline V gene sequence: CDR1 DFQATT, CDR2 SNEGSKA (reference sequence). CDR3 nucleotide sequence: TGCAGTGCTAGAGATCTTGTTCTAGCGGGGCCGGGAAAACTGTTTTTT. Residues: CSARDLVLAGPGKLFF.

This clonotype was seen ten or more times. The chain couples TRBV20-1 to TRBJ2-7; 8 bases map to TRBD2. This CDR3 region has 13 residues. The germline gives CDR1 DFQATT, CDR2 SNEGSKA (reference sequence). V lost 6 bases, J lost 3 bases, and 7 bases stayed unmatched. The CDR3 sequence: CSAERGPDYEQYF. The CDR3, as DNA: TGCAGTGCCGAGCGGGGGCCCGACTACGAGCAGTACTTC.

This rearrangement joins TRBV5-1 to TRBJ2-1; D may correspond to TRBD1 or TRBD2 (6 bases each). The CDR3 sequence is 15 residues long. CDR1 and CDR2 from the germline V gene are SGHRS and YFSETQ. V lost 3 bases and J lost 8, with 18 bases in between. Written as DNA, the CDR3 is TGCGCCAGCAGCTCCGGGACTGCTGGGGGCGATGAGCAGTTCTTC. Residues: CASSSGTAGGDEQFF.

The chain links TRBV6-5 to TRBJ2-1, with TRBD2 as a possible D gene (5 bases). This CDR3 has 20 amino acids. V lost 2 bases, J lost 2 bases, and 25 bases lay in between. CDR1 is MNHEY and CDR2 is SVGAGI in the germline V gene. The CDR3 region is CASSYPSVAQVGGPYNEQFF. CDR3 in DNA: TGTGCCAGCAGTTACCCCTCCGTGGCTCAGGTTGGAGGCCCCTACAATGAGCAGTTCTTC.

This clonotype was found many times. The J gene is TRBJ2-1, the V gene TRBV18; no clear D. The CDR3 loop spans 15 amino acids. Germline assignment: CDR1 KGHSH and CDR2 LQKENI. V was cut by 3 bases and J by 3 bases, with 12 bases left in between. The CDR3 loop reads CASSPSVQNYNEQFF. The DNA for the CDR3 is TGTGCCAGCTCACCCTCGGTACAGAACTACAATGAGCAGTTCTTC.

This clonotype came up many times. This chain links TRBV12-3 or TRBV12-4 with TRBJ1-5; the match to TRBD1 covers 7 bases. The V gene end was trimmed by 5 bases and the J gene end by 0 bases; junction bases not matched to a gene: 16. This CDR3 has 19 residues. The CDR3 spells CASSKRGRGGPYSNQPQHF. In DNA, the CDR3 is TGTGCCAGCAGTAAAAGGGGGCGGGGGGGACCGTATAGCAATCAGCCCCAGCATTTT.

Ten or more counts support this clonotype. V gene TRBV28 combines with J gene TRBJ2-1; possible D gene TRBD1, 6 bases. CDR3 length: 12 residues. Germline CDR1 is MDHEN and CDR2 is SYDVKM. V lost 5 bases and J lost 8, with 10 bases in between. The CDR3 DNA follows: TGTGCCAGCAGTGTACAGGGTTATGAGCAGTTCTTC. This encodes CASSVQGYEQFF.

This clonotype was detected ten times or more. This sequence joins TRBV28 and TRBJ2-3, with D unclear. Deletions cut 7 bases from V and 1 base from J, with 12 bases between. Per germline, CDR1 MDHEN and CDR2 SYDVKM. This CDR3 region has 14 residues. The DNA for the CDR3 is TGTGCCAGCACTCACCGATGGGGCACAGATACGCAGTATTTT. Amino acids: CASTHRWGTDTQYF.

This clonotype has ten or more counts. The CDR3 DNA follows: TGTGCCAGCAGCTTAGGGGGCGGGAACACCGGGGAGCTGTTTTTT. Its translation: CASSLGGGNTGELFF. V gene TRBV11-2 combines with J gene TRBJ2-2; D might be TRBD1 (5 bases). V was pared by 1 base and J by 1 base, with 7 bases between. The CDR3 is made up of 15 amino acids. Per the germline V gene, CDR1 is SGHAT and CDR2 is FQNNGV.